This record covers a single T cell receptor (beta chain). The data are from a study of cytomegalovirus exposure and HLA in healthy donors. The ends were cut back, 4 bases at V and 0 bases at J, with 10 bases in the middle. Germline CDR1 is SEHNR and CDR2 is FQNEAQ (reference sequence). The CDR3 totals 14 residues. The PCR employed 60 Vbeta primers together with 13 Jbeta primers. Sequencing was performed with immunoSEQ multiplex PCR; in TCRdb, only in-frame clones are kept and a portion is missing. The data show about 170,000 clones, over 80% seen once. Sequenced input: PBMCs. The receptor was derived from a male donor in good health and CMV-seronegative. This chain joins TRBV7-9 and TRBJ2-7; tentatively, D is TRBD1 (6 bases). CDR3 nucleotides: TGTGCCAGCAGCTCCGAAGGGGGCTCCTACGAGCAGTACTTC. Protein: CASSSEGGSYEQYF.